Detailed here is one TCR beta chain. Its antigen remains unidentified. This sample is part of a study of monozygotic twins with inflammatory bowel disease. Study-wide results and limits: The sharing of clonotypes with others was lower in IBD patients than in healthy twins, especially with disease activity.

Germline V gene data show CDR1 as SGHRS and CDR2 as YFSETQ. The CDR3 extends over 16 amino acids. TCRdb reanalyzed the 5' RACE reads and collapses them to one entry per CDR3 protein, without DNA. The listing records 440,000 or so distinct CDR3 sequences. The receptor was isolated from a human donor with ulcerative colitis or Crohn's disease, or a healthy co-twin of an affected twin (not recorded which). This chain connects TRBV5-1 to TRBJ1-1; the TRBD1 assignment by TCRdb is unverifiable without DNA. Sequenced material: blood. The CDR3 loop is CASSQTPGSTRIEAFF. Using reference TRBV5-1 and TRBJ1-1 for the parts outside the CDR3, the full variable domain is KAGVTQTPRYLIKTRGQQVTLSCSPISGHRSVSWYQQTPGQGLQFLFEYFSETQRNKGNFPGRFSGRQFSNSRSEMNVSTLELGDSALYLCASSQTPGSTRIEAFFGQGTRLTVV.